This paragraph reports one TCR beta chain. What it recognizes is unknown. Clones were read by immunoSEQ multiplex PCR, and TCRdb kept only the in-frame ones, dropping some. The profile shows 99,000 or so clones, about 85% of them singletons. The sample belongs to a study of T cell responses to AZD1222 COVID-19 vaccine. Broader study findings: Vaccine-associated CD4 TCRs ranged over spike, dominating at 160-218 and 743-854. Researchers took repertoire samples only after the peak T cell response had come. An increase in Spike-specific TCR breadth and depth was observed after two AZD1222 doses. Baseline seropositives among AZD1222 recipients totaled only 5 or 6.

The sequence was collected from an adult in good health. Sequenced here: peripheral blood, sampled on day 0 of AZD1222 vaccination.

CDR3 in DNA: TGTGCCAGCAGTAGGTGGGGGACCGGGGAGCTGTTTTTT. As protein: CASSRWGTGELFF. This chain links TRBV27 with TRBJ2-2, with D perhaps matching TRBD1 or TRBD2 (5 bases each). This CDR3 is built from 13 residues. Germline V gene data show CDR1 as MNHEY and CDR2 as SMNVEV (reference sequence). The V gene lost 5 bases and the J gene lost 5 bases, with 9 bases spanning the gap.